What follows are 19 T cell receptor beta chains derived from one specimen sequenced in a study of blood T cell repertoires in COVID-19. Produced via immunoSEQ multiplex PCR; TCRdb's table is partial and in-frame only. The table records around 200,000 clones, 80% of them present only once. Sequencing was done on a sample of peripheral blood. The receptors shown here come from a woman in her 70s with acute or convalescent COVID-19.

The chain carries TRBV5-1 and TRBJ2-3, with D perhaps TRBD2 (6 bases). Germline V gene lookup returns CDR1 SGHRS and CDR2 YFSETQ. Trimming took off 0 bases at V and 4 bases at J, with 15 bases between the two ends. The CDR3 is 16 residues long. CDR3 sequence: CASSLAVAGGADTQYF. In nucleotides, the CDR3 is TGCGCCAGCAGCTTGGCCGTGGCAGGAGGGGCAGATACGCAGTATTTT.

The chain combines TRBV3-1 (or the pseudogene TRBV3-2) with TRBJ2-2; tentative D call: TRBD1 (5 bases). Germline CDR1 is LGHDT and CDR2 is YNNKEL (reference sequence). V lost 4 bases and J 4 bases, leaving 7 bases between the germline ends. The CDR3 spans 13 residues. CDR3 protein: CASSRQTTGELFF. The CDR3 DNA reads TGTGCCAGCAGCCGACAGACCACCGGGGAGCTGTTTTTT.

The chain couples TRBV2 to TRBJ1-5; TRBD1 agrees at 9 bases. The CDR3 has 14 residues. V gave up 5 bases and J gave up 9 bases; unmatched junction bases: 8. Germline loops: CDR1 SNHLY, CDR2 FYNNEI. The CDR3 DNA sequence: TGTGCCAGCAGTCTATCGACAGGGGGGGGGCCCCAGCATTTT. It is translated as CASSLSTGGGPQHF.

The chain uses TRBV3-1 (or the pseudogene TRBV3-2) and TRBJ2-5; 7 nucleotides align to TRBD2. Germline V gives CDR1 LGHDT, CDR2 YNNKEL (reference sequence). With 1 base clipped from V and 1 base from J, the junction kept 6 bases outside the gene matches. The CDR3 length is 16 residues. As DNA, the CDR3 is TGTGCCAGCAGCCAAGGGTTAGCGGGTGCCCAAGAGACCCAGTACTTC. It is translated as CASSQGLAGAQETQYF.

Only one count was recorded for this clone. The chain links TRBV10-3 to TRBJ2-5; 16 bases line up with TRBD2. The J segment lost 5 bases and the V segment lost 10 bases, leaving 13 bases of the junction unmatched. From germline, CDR1 is ENHRY and CDR2 SYGVKD. The CDR3 covers 17 residues. The CDR3 bases are TGTGCCAGCCGGGACAGGGGACTAGCGGGAGGGTCGGAGACCCAGTACTTC. It translates to CASRDRGLAGGSETQYF.

The gene calls are TRBV3-1 (or the pseudogene TRBV3-2) and TRBJ1-4; 7 nucleotides match TRBD1. The CDR3 consists of 17 residues. CDR1 and CDR2 (germline): LGHDT, YNNKEL (reference sequence). The ends lost 2 bases at V and 0 bases at J; junction bases unmatched: 6. The CDR3 sequence: CASSQWDSWATNEKLFF. In DNA form, the CDR3 reads TGTGCCAGCAGCCAATGGGACAGTTGGGCAACTAATGAAAAACTGTTTTTT.

There are a few counts of this clone. The chain couples TRBV27 to TRBJ2-7, with TRBD1 identical over 11 bases. The CDR3 covers 16 residues. With 5 bases clipped from V and 2 bases from J, the junction kept 8 bases outside the gene matches. CDR1 is MNHEY and CDR2 is SMNVEV in the germline V gene (reference sequence). This CDR3 is CASSTQGQGATYEQYF. CDR3 sequence (DNA): TGTGCCAGCAGTACCCAAGGACAGGGGGCGACCTACGAGCAGTACTTC.

CDR3 region: CASSLTTGGSGYGYTF. CDR3 nucleotide sequence: TGCGCCAGCAGCCTAACCACAGGGGGGTCGGGCTATGGCTACACCTTC. V and J are TRBV5-1 and TRBJ1-2; the match to TRBD1 covers 8 bases. Germline V gives CDR1 SGHRS, CDR2 YFSETQ. The CDR3 is made up of 16 amino acids. The junction had 12 bases not matched to a gene; V was cut back by 4 bases and J by 4 bases.

This clone was recorded only once. The rearrangement joins TRBV4-1 to TRBJ1-2; D gene unclear. Trimming stripped 2 bases from V and 3 bases from J, with 13 bases between. The CDR3 spans 15 residues. Germline values: CDR1 MGHRA, CDR2 YSYEKL. CDR3 coding DNA: TGCGCCAGCAGCCAAACTGGAGGGCAAGACTATGGCTACACCTTC. As protein: CASSQTGGQDYGYTF.

This clone was detected only once. The rearrangement links TRBV19 to TRBJ2-2, with a weak D call TRBD2 (5 bases). V lost 3 bases and J 2 bases, leaving 13 bases between the germline ends. The CDR3 totals 16 residues. The V gene's germline CDR1 is LNHDA and CDR2 SQIVND (reference sequence). The CDR3 DNA sequence: TGTGCCAGTAGTATTTGGACTCTTACTAACACCGGGGAGCTGTTTTTT. The encoded protein is CASSIWTLTNTGELFF.

At least ten counts were recorded for this clone. This chain joins TRBV5-5 and TRBJ1-5, with 7 nucleotides matching TRBD1. The J segment lost 2 bases and the V segment lost 4 bases, leaving 0 bases of the junction unmatched. The germline V gene has CDR1 SGHKS and CDR2 YYEKEE (reference sequence). The CDR3 has 13 amino acids. The CDR3 loop reads CASSDRGNQPQHF. The CDR3, as DNA: TGTGCCAGCAGCGACAGGGGCAATCAGCCCCAGCATTTT.

V and J are TRBV30 and TRBJ1-1, with 10 bases matching TRBD1. The CDR3 is 15 residues long. The germline V gene has CDR1 GTSNPN and CDR2 SVGIG (reference sequence). J was trimmed by 2 bases and V by 2 bases; bases with no gene match: 5. DNA for the CDR3: TGTGCCTGGAGTTATAGGACAGGGGGTAACACTGAAGCTTTCTTT. This codes for CAWSYRTGGNTEAFF.

V is TRBV19 and J is TRBJ2-1; perhaps TRBD2 as D (5 bases). The germline V gene has CDR1 LNHDA and CDR2 SQIVND (reference sequence). The CDR3 loop spans 19 amino acids. The V end lost 5 bases, the J end lost 6 bases, and 29 bases lay between the germline ends. The DNA of the CDR3 is TGTGCCAGTAGTCAGTCACACTACTCGGCTAGCCCTCAGTCCAATGAGCAGTTCTTC. This gives the protein CASSQSHYSASPQSNEQFF.

This sequence joins TRBV18 and TRBJ2-2; D may be TRBD1 (5 bases). Trimming removed 3 bases from V and 4 bases from J, with 9 bases in between. The CDR3 is made up of 14 amino acids. Germline V gene sequence: CDR1 KGHSH, CDR2 LQKENI. CDR3 DNA: TGTGCCAGCTCACCGGGGCAGGGCACCGGGGAGCTGTTTTTT. Amino acids: CASSPGQGTGELFF.

This chain links TRBV21-1 with TRBJ2-7; the listed D gene, TRBD1, was not tested against the DNA. TRBV21-1 is shown as a pseudogene. The CDR3 consists of 18 residues. CDR3 amino acids: CASSKAKRDGQGPYEQYF. The CDR3 DNA reads as TGTGCCAGCAGCAAAGCTAAAAGGGATGGACAGGGTCCTTACGAGCAGTACTTC.

The chain employs TRBV2 and TRBJ2-2; 8 nucleotides agree with TRBD1. Germline V gene lookup returns CDR1 SNHLY and CDR2 FYNNEI. The CDR3 has 14 residues. Germline trimming cut 6 bases from V and 5 bases from J; bases unmatched to any gene: 5. The DNA for the CDR3 is TGTGCCAGCAGACCGGGACAGGTTACCGGGGAGCTGTTTTTT. Protein: CASRPGQVTGELFF.

This chain uses TRBV5-5 with TRBJ2-1; possible D gene TRBD2, 6 bases. V was shortened by 2 bases and J by 6 bases, with 15 bases between the two germline ends. Germline CDR1 SGHKS, CDR2 YYEKEE (reference sequence). The CDR3 loop spans 15 amino acids. The CDR3 DNA reads as TGTGCCAGCAGCTTTAGAGGGAACGGGGGCAATGAGCAGTTCTTC. Its translation is CASSFRGNGGNEQFF.

This clone was seen only once. This rearrangement joins TRBV11-2 to TRBJ1-2; D is perhaps TRBD1 (6 bases). CDR3 size: 14 residues. Germline loops: CDR1 SGHAT, CDR2 FQNNGV. Trimming shortened V by 0 bases and J by 2 bases, and 7 bases separated the two germline ends. DNA of the CDR3: TGTGCCAGCAGCTTAGATGGGGGCAACTATGGCTACACCTTC. It is translated as CASSLDGGNYGYTF.

The chain employs TRBV5-1 and TRBJ2-2; 14 bases fit TRBD2. This CDR3 has 17 amino acids. After removal of 4 bases from V and 6 bases from J, the junction contained 8 bases not matched to a gene. The V gene's germline CDR1 is SGHRS and CDR2 YFSETQ. The CDR3: CASSGGLAGAVAGELFF. CDR3 sequence (DNA): TGCGCCAGCAGCGGGGGACTAGCGGGAGCAGTCGCCGGGGAGCTGTTTTTT.